One sample yielded the 32 T cell receptor beta chains listed below, sequenced in a study of somatic mutations in cytotoxic T cells in rheumatoid arthritis. The method was immunoSEQ multiplex PCR; TCRdb's version includes in-frame clones alone and lacks a portion of them. The sample shows 35,000 to 45,000 clones, roughly four fifths of them seen only once. The sample comprised CD8+ T cells sorted from blood. All receptors derive from a man aged 35-49 years in good health.

The table lists this clone with a few counts. This chain links TRBV19 with TRBJ2-7, with 7 nucleotides matching TRBD1. The germline CDR1 and CDR2 sequences are LNHDA and SQIVND (reference sequence). CDR3 length equals 14 residues. Germline trimming cut 3 bases from V and 2 bases from J; bases unmatched to any gene: 4. This chain's CDR3 is CASSISTGTYEQYF. The CDR3 DNA is TGTGCCAGTAGTATCTCGACAGGGACCTACGAGCAGTACTTC. Variable domain in full (rest from reference TRBV19 and TRBJ2-7): DGGITQSPKYLFRKEGQNVTLSCEQNLNHDAMYWYRQDPGQGLRLIYYSQIVNDFQKGDIAEGYSVSREKKESFPLTVTSAQKNPTAFYLCASSISTGTYEQYFGPGTRLTVT.

The V and J genes are TRBV7-9 and TRBJ2-3; D unresolved. The V and J ends lost 1 base and 1 base respectively, with 3 bases between them. The CDR3 covers 13 residues. Germline CDR1 SEHNR, CDR2 FQNEAQ (reference sequence). As DNA, the CDR3 is TGTGCCAGCAGCTTAGACGGCACAGATACGCAGTATTTT. It translates to CASSLDGTDTQYF. The variable domain in full, completed from reference TRBV7-9 and TRBJ2-3, reads DTGVSQNPRHKITKRGQNVTFRCDPISEHNRLYWYRQTLGQGPEFLTYFQNEAQLEKSRLLSDRFSAERPKGSFSTLEIQRTEQGDSAMYLCASSLDGTDTQYFGPGTRLTVL.

The gene calls are TRBV27 and TRBJ2-7, with a weak D call TRBD1 (5 bases). Between the trimmed V and J ends, which lost 0 bases and 5 bases, there was a span of 11 bases. The CDR3 loop spans 14 amino acids. Germline V lookup: CDR1 MNHEY, CDR2 SMNVEV (reference sequence). CDR3 protein: CASSLSGRAHEQYF. The DNA for the CDR3 is TGTGCCAGCAGTTTATCAGGCAGGGCCCACGAGCAGTACTTC.

The chain carries TRBV5-6 and TRBJ2-7; D uncertain. Trimming pared 4 bases from V and 3 bases from J, leaving 11 bases between. This CDR3 comprises 13 residues. The germline V gene encodes CDR1 SGHDT and CDR2 YYEEEE. The CDR3 here is CASSPTSDYEQYF. The CDR3 DNA is TGTGCCAGCAGCCCCACATCGGACTACGAGCAGTACTTC.

The J gene is TRBJ1-2, the V gene TRBV19; unclear D gene. The CDR3 is made up of 15 amino acids. V lost 5 bases and J lost 6, with 19 bases in between. CDR1 is LNHDA, CDR2 SQIVND, per germline (reference sequence). In DNA, the CDR3 is TGTGCCAGTAGTTCTTACGACACGAGTGGGCATGGCTACACCTTC. Amino acid sequence: CASSSYDTSGHGYTF.

The chain has TRBV28 and TRBJ2-7; 13 nucleotides align to TRBD2. The ends lost 5 bases at V and 1 base at J; junction bases unmatched: 8. Looked up from germline, CDR1 is MDHEN and CDR2 is SYDVKM. This CDR3 spans 17 amino acids. The CDR3 region has the DNA TGTGCCAGCAGTGTCACTAGCGGGAGGGCATCGTCCTACGAGCAGTACTTC. Translated: CASSVTSGRASSYEQYF.

This clone came up once. The rearrangement uses TRBV7-9 and TRBJ2-7; 8 bases are shared with TRBD2. J gave up 2 bases and V 5 bases, and 8 bases lay outside the gene matches. Germline lookup yields CDR1 SEHNR and CDR2 FQNEAQ (reference sequence). CDR3 size: 15 residues. CDR3 sequence reads: CASSPVAGGTYEQYF. The CDR3 region has the DNA TGTGCCAGCAGCCCCGTGGCGGGAGGAACCTACGAGCAGTACTTC.

CDR3: CASSLTGQGSYGYTF. CDR3 DNA: TGTGCCAGCAGTTTGACCGGACAGGGGAGCTATGGCTACACCTTC. The chain couples TRBV28 to TRBJ1-2; 9 bases map to TRBD1. The V segment lost 3 bases and the J segment 4 bases; nucleotides outside the gene matches: 6. Looked up from germline, CDR1 is MDHEN and CDR2 is SYDVKM. The CDR3 loop spans 15 amino acids.

A few counts support this clone. Other DNA sequences in this specimen translate into the identical CDR3. The chain combines TRBV2 with TRBJ1-4, with TRBD1 matching 7 bases. Germline values: CDR1 SNHLY, CDR2 FYNNEI. Trimming cost V 9 bases and J 0 bases; bases outside gene matches: 7. This CDR3 contains 15 residues. The CDR3 nucleotides read TGTGCCAGTATCAGGGGGACAGCAACTAATGAAAAACTGTTTTTT. Its translation is CASIRGTATNEKLFF.

V usage is TRBV6-1 and J usage is TRBJ1-5, with 7 bases that match TRBD1. Germline V lookup: CDR1 MNHNS, CDR2 SASEGT. V was pared by 5 bases and J by 4 bases, with 2 bases of the junction left unmatched. This CDR3 is built from 13 residues. CDR3 in amino acids: CASSRQGNQPQHF. CDR3 coding DNA: TGTGCCAGCAGTCGACAGGGAAATCAGCCCCAGCATTTT.

This rearrangement joins TRBV19 to TRBJ2-1; 8 nucleotides match TRBD2. The CDR3 covers 14 residues. Looked up from germline, CDR1 is LNHDA and CDR2 is SQIVND (reference sequence). The V gene end was trimmed by 8 bases and the J gene end by 5 bases; junction bases not matched to a gene: 8. The CDR3 DNA sequence: TGTGCCAGTGCGGTCCGCGGGGGGAACAATGAGCAGTTCTTC. This translates into CASAVRGGNNEQFF.

J is TRBJ2-7 and V is TRBV15; 9 positions match TRBD1. The germline CDR1 and CDR2 sequences are LNHNV and YYDKDF (reference sequence). J gave up 6 bases and V 5 bases, and 2 bases lay outside the gene matches. The CDR3 has 12 amino acids. CDR3 in DNA: TGTGCCACCAGCTGGACAGGGGTCGAGCAGTACTTC. Protein: CATSWTGVEQYF.

The chain links TRBV7-8 to TRBJ2-7; 8 bases match TRBD2. Germline V CDR1 and CDR2: SGHVS, FQNEAQ. The CDR3 sequence is 14 residues long. Trimming at V came to 4 bases and at J to 4 bases, leaving 6 bases not matched to a gene. The CDR3 DNA sequence: TGTGCCAGCAGCTGGGGACGGGGGGGATACGAGCAGTACTTC. The encoded protein is CASSWGRGGYEQYF.

Of note for this clone: The same CDR3 arises from other DNA sequences in this sample as well. The rearrangement joins TRBV9 to TRBJ2-7; no clear D. The ends were cut back, 0 bases at V and 0 bases at J, with 7 bases in the middle. The CDR3 has 14 residues. Germline values: CDR1 SGDLS, CDR2 YYNGEE. The CDR3 region has the DNA TGTGCCAGCAGCGTAGGTGGCAGCTCCTACGAGCAGTACTTC. Protein product: CASSVGGSSYEQYF.

In this sample, this clone turned up once. This sequence joins TRBV4-1 and TRBJ2-5; D is possibly TRBD2 (5 bases). This CDR3 is built from 14 residues. V was pared by 1 base and J by 1 base, with 7 bases between. In germline, CDR1 is MGHRA, CDR2 YSYEKL. The CDR3 nucleotides are TGCGCCAGCAGCCAAGGGGAGTTCCAAGAGACCCAGTACTTC. It codes for CASSQGEFQETQYF.

This chain joins TRBV6-5 and TRBJ1-2; TRBD1 aligns across 7 bases. J lost 6 bases, V lost 6 bases, and 7 bases had no gene match. Germline CDR1 and CDR2: MNHEY and SVGAGI. The CDR3 has 13 amino acids. In nucleotides, the CDR3 is TGTGCCAGCAGCGACAGGGTTGAGGATGGCTACACCTTC. Its protein product is CASSDRVEDGYTF.

The chain recombines TRBV7-8 with TRBJ2-5; weak D call: TRBD2 (5 bases). Trimming took off 1 base at V and 7 bases at J, with 19 bases between the two ends. There are 16 residues in the CDR3. Per the germline V gene, CDR1 is SGHVS and CDR2 is FQNEAQ. DNA for the CDR3: TGTGCCAGCAGCTTAGGGGCTGGACTCCAACGGGCGACCCAGTACTTC. It codes for CASSLGAGLQRATQYF.

The V and J genes are TRBV28 and TRBJ1-4, with D unclear. The CDR3 is 15 residues long. Per the germline V gene, CDR1 is MDHEN and CDR2 is SYDVKM. Between the trimmed V and J ends, which lost 3 bases and 7 bases, there was a span of 15 bases. In nucleotides, the CDR3 is TGTGCCAGCAGTTTCCCGGGCCCTCGGGGTGAAAAACTGTTTTTT. Residues: CASSFPGPRGEKLFF.

Here the CDR3 DNA reads TGTGCCAGCAGTTTCCGGGACTATCTCAATGAGCAGTTCTTC. It encodes CASSFRDYLNEQFF. The gene calls are TRBV27 and TRBJ2-1, with TRBD2 matching 7 bases. The CDR3 is made up of 14 amino acids. The V gene end was trimmed by 3 bases and the J gene end by 6 bases; junction bases not matched to a gene: 5. Germline lookup yields CDR1 MNHEY and CDR2 SMNVEV (reference sequence).

J is TRBJ2-5 and V is TRBV29-1; maybe TRBD1 (5 bases). Germline V CDR1 and CDR2: SQVTM, ANQGSEA. V lost 6 bases, J lost 5 bases, and 25 bases lay in between. The CDR3 is 16 residues long. In nucleotides, the CDR3 is TGCAGCGTCCGCACCTCGTTGACAGTCTTCGGGGAGACCCAGTACTTC. Protein: CSVRTSLTVFGETQYF.

CDR3 loop: CASSLRQGGFYGYTF. DNA for the CDR3: TGTGCCAGCAGCCTAAGACAGGGGGGCTTCTATGGCTACACCTTC. V gene TRBV9 combines with J gene TRBJ1-2, with 9 bases identical to TRBD1. The V gene end was trimmed by 4 bases and the J gene end by 4 bases; junction bases not matched to a gene: 8. Germline V gene sequence: CDR1 SGDLS, CDR2 YYNGEE. The CDR3 length is 15 residues.

V usage is TRBV7-8 and J usage is TRBJ2-7; 9 bases line up with TRBD1. CDR3 size: 14 residues. Germline V gene sequence: CDR1 SGHVS, CDR2 FQNEAQ. J was trimmed by 5 bases and V by 4 bases; bases with no gene match: 6. In DNA form, the CDR3 reads TGTGCCAGCAGCTCCGGGACAGGGACCAACGAGCAGTACTTC. The encoded protein is CASSSGTGTNEQYF. Full variable domain (missing parts from reference TRBV7-8 and TRBJ2-7): GAGVSQSPRYKVAKRGQDVALRCDPISGHVSLFWYQQALGQGPEFLTYFQNEAQLDKSGLPSDRFFAERPEGSVSTLKIQRTQQEDSAVYLCASSSGTGTNEQYFGPGTRLTVT.

J is TRBJ2-2 and V is TRBV5-5; possibly TRBD2 for D (6 bases). Germline CDR1 is SGHKS and CDR2 is YYEKEE (reference sequence). The CDR3 runs 14 residues. Deletions cut 4 bases from V and 5 bases from J, with 12 bases between. CDR3 protein: CASSPGVGTGELFF. The DNA for the CDR3 is TGTGCCAGCAGCCCGGGGGTCGGGACCGGGGAGCTGTTTTTT.

This chain uses TRBV28 with TRBJ2-1; D unresolved. This CDR3 contains 12 residues. The germline V gene has CDR1 MDHEN and CDR2 SYDVKM. V shed 5 bases and J shed 4 bases, with 6 bases lying between them. In nucleotides, the CDR3 is TGTGCCAGCAGTCCCGAGTACAATGAGCAGTTCTTC. Translation gives CASSPEYNEQFF.

The chain carries TRBV4-3 and TRBJ2-5; tentative D call: TRBD2 (5 bases). V was clipped by 1 base and J by 0 bases, with 6 bases between them. In germline, CDR1 is LGHNA, CDR2 YSLEER. The CDR3 has 14 residues. DNA of the CDR3: TGCGCCAGCAGCCAAGGAGGGAACCAAGAGACCCAGTACTTC. Translation: CASSQGGNQETQYF.

V usage is TRBV10-3 and J usage is TRBJ2-7; 7 positions match TRBD1. After removal of 2 bases from V and 0 bases from J, the junction contained 1 base not matched to a gene. The CDR3 is made up of 14 amino acids. CDR1 ENHRY and CDR2 SYGVKD come from the germline V gene. The DNA of the CDR3 is TGTGCCATCAGTGAGAGGGACAGCTCCTACGAGCAGTACTTC. Its translation: CAISERDSSYEQYF.

This clone has only one observation. The DNA for the CDR3 is TGTGCCAGCACCCAACAGGGGGACAGGGGGGATCAGCCCCAGCATTTT. Its protein is CASTQQGDRGDQPQHF. The chain has TRBV28 and TRBJ1-5, with TRBD1 matching 11 bases. In germline, CDR1 is MDHEN, CDR2 SYDVKM. The length of the CDR3 is 16 residues. With 7 bases clipped from V and 5 bases from J, the junction kept 10 bases outside the gene matches.

The chain recombines TRBV4-1 with TRBJ2-3; D tentatively fits TRBD1 or TRBD2 (6 bases each). CDR1 is MGHRA and CDR2 is YSYEKL in the germline V gene. V was cut by 8 bases and J by 1 base, with 16 bases left in between. This CDR3 region has 15 residues. The CDR3 reads CASGQRRGGTDTQYF. The CDR3 bases are TGCGCCAGCGGACAGAGGAGGGGTGGCACAGATACGCAGTATTTT.

The V gene is TRBV28, the J gene TRBJ2-1, with unresolved D. V was clipped by 2 bases and J by 10 bases, with 18 bases between them. Germline-derived CDR1 and CDR2 are MDHEN and SYDVKM. This CDR3 has 15 amino acids. The CDR3 sequence is CASSLGDPGTSEQFF. CDR3 bases: TGTGCCAGCAGTTTAGGAGACCCCGGCACCTCGGAGCAGTTCTTC. The full variable domain, its missing parts supplied by reference TRBV28 and TRBJ2-1, is DVKVTQSSRYLVKRTGEKVFLECVQDMDHENMFWYRQDPGLGLRLIYFSYDVKMKEKGDIPEGYSVSREKKERFSLILESASTNQTSMYLCASSLGDPGTSEQFFGPGTRLTVL.

The rearrangement uses TRBV28 and TRBJ2-7, with D possibly matching TRBD1 (5 bases). V lost 2 bases and J lost 2, with 10 bases in between. Germline V lookup: CDR1 MDHEN, CDR2 SYDVKM. The CDR3 has 14 residues. This CDR3 is CASSLQGRPYEQYF. The CDR3 DNA is TGTGCCAGCAGTTTACAGGGAAGGCCCTACGAGCAGTACTTC.

This clone showed up just once. The chain has TRBV2 and TRBJ2-1, with a weak D call TRBD2 (5 bases). This CDR3 is built from 13 residues. The V and J ends lost 3 bases and 10 bases respectively, with 13 bases between them. Germline V gene sequence: CDR1 SNHLY, CDR2 FYNNEI. For the CDR3, the DNA is TGTGCCAGCAGTGACGTCGGGGTAGACGAGCAGTTCTTC. Protein product: CASSDVGVDEQFF.

This chain connects TRBV6-5 to TRBJ2-1; 10 bases map to TRBD2. With V trimmed by 7 bases and J by 0 bases, 0 bases remained unmatched. The CDR3 extends over 14 amino acids. Per the germline V gene, CDR1 is MNHEY and CDR2 is SVGAGI. CDR3 residues: CASTSGSSYNEQFF. The CDR3 DNA is TGTGCCAGCACTAGCGGGAGCTCCTACAATGAGCAGTTCTTC.